Listed below are T cell receptor beta chains from one sample, sequenced in a study of shared clonotypes between healthy human individuals. The table came from immunoSEQ multiplex PCR; TCRdb's copy has only in-frame clones and leaves some out. The sample shows around 2.3 million clones, under 97% of them seen only once. Sequenced: naive CD4+ T cells sorted from blood. Receptors were obtained from a man between 18 and 29 years old in good health. The CDR3 runs from the conserved cysteine through the conserved F or W. Each record gives: CDR3 protein, CDR3 DNA, clone size, D gene, J gene, V gene. The D gene is left open where the match is weak. Size is stated for part of the rows, as once, few or many counts, or as a class when the clone is expanded.

CDR3aa: CSVGWTSGLTDTQYF
CDR3nt: TGCAGCGTTGGATGGACTAGCGGACTCACAGATACGCAGTATTTT
abundance: NA
d_gene: TRBD2
j_gene: TRBJ2-3
v_gene: TRBV29-1

CDR3aa: CASSSPHRGGLDTQYF
CDR3nt: TGTGCCAGCAGCTCTCCCCATCGGGGGGGATTAGATACGCAGTATTTT
abundance: NA
d_gene: TRBD2
j_gene: TRBJ2-3
v_gene: TRBV7-2

CDR3aa: CASSLTSGSRDEQYF
CDR3nt: TGTGCCAGCAGCTTAACTAGCGGGAGTAGAGACGAGCAGTACTTC
abundance: NA
d_gene: TRBD2
j_gene: TRBJ2-7
v_gene: TRBV11-2

CDR3aa: CASSQALNPGQGDVSF
CDR3nt: TGCGCCAGCAGCCAAGCCCTGAATCCGGGACAGGGAGACGTAAGCTTC
abundance: NA
d_gene: TRBD1
j_gene: TRBJ1-2
v_gene: TRBV4-3

CDR3aa: CSVATSGRTGELFF
CDR3nt: TGCAGCGTTGCAACTAGCGGGAGGACCGGGGAGCTGTTTTTT
abundance: NA
d_gene: TRBD2
j_gene: TRBJ2-2
v_gene: TRBV29-1

CDR3aa: CAISKLAGVADTQYF
CDR3nt: TGTGCCATCAGTAAACTAGCGGGAGTGGCAGATACGCAGTATTTT
abundance: NA
d_gene: TRBD2
j_gene: TRBJ2-3
v_gene: TRBV10-3

CDR3aa: CAWGRQETQYF
CDR3nt: TGTGCCTGGGGGCGTCAAGAGACCCAGTACTTC
abundance: NA
d_gene: NA
j_gene: TRBJ2-5
v_gene: TRBV30

CDR3aa: CASRGPGSSEQYF
CDR3nt: TGTGCCAGTAGAGGTCCAGGGAGTAGCGAGCAGTACTTC
abundance: NA
d_gene: NA
j_gene: TRBJ2-7
v_gene: TRBV19

CDR3aa: CASSDSSRGLAEVLAKNIQYF
CDR3nt: TGTGCCAGCAGTGACTCCTCCCGGGGGCTAGCGGAAGTTCTAGCCAAAAACATTCAGTACTTC
abundance: NA
d_gene: NA
j_gene: TRBJ2-4
v_gene: TRBV6-4

CDR3aa: CASSPGLAGLYEQYF
CDR3nt: TGTGCCAGCTCACCAGGACTAGCGGGACTTTACGAGCAGTACTTC
abundance: NA
d_gene: TRBD2
j_gene: TRBJ2-7
v_gene: TRBV18

CDR3aa: CAIIRGRDEAFF
CDR3nt: TGTGCCATCATTCGGGGAAGGGATGAAGCTTTCTTT
abundance: few
d_gene: NA
j_gene: TRBJ1-1
v_gene: TRBV10-3

CDR3aa: CASSVGGPWDEQYF
CDR3nt: TGTGCCAGCAGCGTAGGCGGCCCCTGGGACGAGCAGTACTTC
abundance: NA
d_gene: NA
j_gene: TRBJ2-7
v_gene: TRBV9

CDR3aa: CASSDSGPETSGNTIYF
CDR3nt: TGTGCCAGCAGTGATTCCGGGCCTGAAACGTCTGGAAACACCATATATTTT
abundance: NA
d_gene: NA
j_gene: TRBJ1-3
v_gene: TRBV25-1